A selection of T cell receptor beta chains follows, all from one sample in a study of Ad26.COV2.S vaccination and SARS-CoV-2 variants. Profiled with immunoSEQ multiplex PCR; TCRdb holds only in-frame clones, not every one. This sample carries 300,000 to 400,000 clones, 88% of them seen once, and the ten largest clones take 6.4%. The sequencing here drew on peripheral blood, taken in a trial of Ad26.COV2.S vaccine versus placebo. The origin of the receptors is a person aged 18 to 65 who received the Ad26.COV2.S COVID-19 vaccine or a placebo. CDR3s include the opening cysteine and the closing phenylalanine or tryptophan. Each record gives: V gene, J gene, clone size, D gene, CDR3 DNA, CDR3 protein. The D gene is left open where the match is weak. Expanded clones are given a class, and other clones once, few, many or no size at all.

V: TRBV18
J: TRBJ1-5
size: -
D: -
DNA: TGTGCCAGCTCACCACCGTTAGCAAATAGAAGCAATCAGCCCCAGCATTTT
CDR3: CASSPPLANRSNQPQHF

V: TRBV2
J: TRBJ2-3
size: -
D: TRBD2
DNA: TGTGCCAGCGGAACCCGTCTAGCGGGTAGCACAGATACGCAGTATTTT
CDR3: CASGTRLAGSTDTQYF

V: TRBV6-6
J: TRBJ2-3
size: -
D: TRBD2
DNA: TGTGCCAGCAGTCGAATAGCGGGGGGGCATGGAGATACGCAGTATTTT
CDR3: CASSRIAGGHGDTQYF

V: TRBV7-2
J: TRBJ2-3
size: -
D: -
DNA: TGTGCCAGCAGCTTAACGCCAGGGGTCTTTGCGCAGTATTTT
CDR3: CASSLTPGVFAQYF

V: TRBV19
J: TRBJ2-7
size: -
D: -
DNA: TGTGCCAGTAGTAGGCAGGGGCCACAAACGGAGCAGTACTTC
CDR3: CASSRQGPQTEQYF

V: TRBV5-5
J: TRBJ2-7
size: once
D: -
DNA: TGTGCCAGCAGCGTGCAGGGTTACGAGCAGTACTTC
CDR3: CASSVQGYEQYF

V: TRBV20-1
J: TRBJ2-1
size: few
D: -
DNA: TGCAGTGCTGCTCCCCGTGATGAGCAGTTCTTC
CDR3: CSAAPRDEQFF

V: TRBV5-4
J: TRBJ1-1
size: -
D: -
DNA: TGTGCCAGCAGCCCGGACAGATTGAACACTGAAGCTTTCTTT
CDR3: CASSPDRLNTEAFF

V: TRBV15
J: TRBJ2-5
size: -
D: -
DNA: TGTGCCACCAGCAGAGATGTGAAGACCCAAGAGACCCAGTACTTC
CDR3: CATSRDVKTQETQYF

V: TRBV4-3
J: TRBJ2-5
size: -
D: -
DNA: TGCGCCAGCAGCCAAGATTGGGGGGATTGGGAGACCCAGTACTTC
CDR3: CASSQDWGDWETQYF

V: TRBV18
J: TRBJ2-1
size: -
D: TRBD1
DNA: TGTGCCAGCTCTCCGACAGGGGGCGGTGGGAGTGAGCAGTTCTTC
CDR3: CASSPTGGGGSEQFF

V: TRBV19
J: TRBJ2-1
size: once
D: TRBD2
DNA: TGTGCCAGTAGTATAGTTAGCGGGAGATCCTACAATGAGCAGTTCTTC
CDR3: CASSIVSGRSYNEQFF

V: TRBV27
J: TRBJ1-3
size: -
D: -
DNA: TGTGCCAGCAGCCAGGGATTCTCTGGAAACACCATATATTTT
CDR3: CASSQGFSGNTIYF

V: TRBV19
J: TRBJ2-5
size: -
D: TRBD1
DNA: TGTGCCAGTAGTTGGGCAGGGGGCGAGGAGACCCAGTACTTC
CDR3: CASSWAGGEETQYF

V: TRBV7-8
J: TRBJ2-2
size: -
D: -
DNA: TGTGCCAGCAGCTTAGGTATAAGGCGGGGCTCGAACACCGGGGAGCTGTTTTTT
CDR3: CASSLGIRRGSNTGELFF

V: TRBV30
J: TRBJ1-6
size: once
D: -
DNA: TGTGCCTGGAGACCCCCCCCAAGCTCCTATAATTCACCCCTCCACTTT
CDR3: CAWRPPPSSYNSPLHF

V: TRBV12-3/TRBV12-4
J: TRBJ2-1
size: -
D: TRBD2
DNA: TGTGCCAGCAGTTCTAAGCGGGGGCAGTTCTTC
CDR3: CASSSKRGQFF

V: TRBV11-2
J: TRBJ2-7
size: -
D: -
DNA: TGTGCCAGCAGCTCGTTAATGCGGGTGAAGGACTACGAGCAGTACTTC
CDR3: CASSSLMRVKDYEQYF

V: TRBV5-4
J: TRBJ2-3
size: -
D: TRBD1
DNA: TGTGCCAGCAGCATGGGGGTCCGACAGGGGATGAGGAATACGCAGTATTTT
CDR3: CASSMGVRQGMRNTQYF

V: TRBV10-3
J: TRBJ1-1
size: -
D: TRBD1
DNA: TGTGCCATCAGAACCGGACAGGGTGGGACTGAAGCTTTCTTT
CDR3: CAIRTGQGGTEAFF

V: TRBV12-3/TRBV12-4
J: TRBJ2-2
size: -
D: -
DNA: TGTGCCAGCAGTTTTGTTCCCGGGGAGCTGTTTTTT
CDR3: CASSFVPGELFF

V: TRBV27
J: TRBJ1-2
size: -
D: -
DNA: TGTGCCAGCAGTCCCCTGGGGGGGCCTTATGGCTACACCTTC
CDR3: CASSPLGGPYGYTF

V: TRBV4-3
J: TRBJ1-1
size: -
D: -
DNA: TGCGCCAGCAGCCAAGGCTACGAACCCACTGAAGCTTTCTTT
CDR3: CASSQGYEPTEAFF

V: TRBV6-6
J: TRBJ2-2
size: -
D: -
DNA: TGTGCCAGCAAGGGGGGAGCGAACACCGGGGAGCTGTTTTTT
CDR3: CASKGGANTGELFF